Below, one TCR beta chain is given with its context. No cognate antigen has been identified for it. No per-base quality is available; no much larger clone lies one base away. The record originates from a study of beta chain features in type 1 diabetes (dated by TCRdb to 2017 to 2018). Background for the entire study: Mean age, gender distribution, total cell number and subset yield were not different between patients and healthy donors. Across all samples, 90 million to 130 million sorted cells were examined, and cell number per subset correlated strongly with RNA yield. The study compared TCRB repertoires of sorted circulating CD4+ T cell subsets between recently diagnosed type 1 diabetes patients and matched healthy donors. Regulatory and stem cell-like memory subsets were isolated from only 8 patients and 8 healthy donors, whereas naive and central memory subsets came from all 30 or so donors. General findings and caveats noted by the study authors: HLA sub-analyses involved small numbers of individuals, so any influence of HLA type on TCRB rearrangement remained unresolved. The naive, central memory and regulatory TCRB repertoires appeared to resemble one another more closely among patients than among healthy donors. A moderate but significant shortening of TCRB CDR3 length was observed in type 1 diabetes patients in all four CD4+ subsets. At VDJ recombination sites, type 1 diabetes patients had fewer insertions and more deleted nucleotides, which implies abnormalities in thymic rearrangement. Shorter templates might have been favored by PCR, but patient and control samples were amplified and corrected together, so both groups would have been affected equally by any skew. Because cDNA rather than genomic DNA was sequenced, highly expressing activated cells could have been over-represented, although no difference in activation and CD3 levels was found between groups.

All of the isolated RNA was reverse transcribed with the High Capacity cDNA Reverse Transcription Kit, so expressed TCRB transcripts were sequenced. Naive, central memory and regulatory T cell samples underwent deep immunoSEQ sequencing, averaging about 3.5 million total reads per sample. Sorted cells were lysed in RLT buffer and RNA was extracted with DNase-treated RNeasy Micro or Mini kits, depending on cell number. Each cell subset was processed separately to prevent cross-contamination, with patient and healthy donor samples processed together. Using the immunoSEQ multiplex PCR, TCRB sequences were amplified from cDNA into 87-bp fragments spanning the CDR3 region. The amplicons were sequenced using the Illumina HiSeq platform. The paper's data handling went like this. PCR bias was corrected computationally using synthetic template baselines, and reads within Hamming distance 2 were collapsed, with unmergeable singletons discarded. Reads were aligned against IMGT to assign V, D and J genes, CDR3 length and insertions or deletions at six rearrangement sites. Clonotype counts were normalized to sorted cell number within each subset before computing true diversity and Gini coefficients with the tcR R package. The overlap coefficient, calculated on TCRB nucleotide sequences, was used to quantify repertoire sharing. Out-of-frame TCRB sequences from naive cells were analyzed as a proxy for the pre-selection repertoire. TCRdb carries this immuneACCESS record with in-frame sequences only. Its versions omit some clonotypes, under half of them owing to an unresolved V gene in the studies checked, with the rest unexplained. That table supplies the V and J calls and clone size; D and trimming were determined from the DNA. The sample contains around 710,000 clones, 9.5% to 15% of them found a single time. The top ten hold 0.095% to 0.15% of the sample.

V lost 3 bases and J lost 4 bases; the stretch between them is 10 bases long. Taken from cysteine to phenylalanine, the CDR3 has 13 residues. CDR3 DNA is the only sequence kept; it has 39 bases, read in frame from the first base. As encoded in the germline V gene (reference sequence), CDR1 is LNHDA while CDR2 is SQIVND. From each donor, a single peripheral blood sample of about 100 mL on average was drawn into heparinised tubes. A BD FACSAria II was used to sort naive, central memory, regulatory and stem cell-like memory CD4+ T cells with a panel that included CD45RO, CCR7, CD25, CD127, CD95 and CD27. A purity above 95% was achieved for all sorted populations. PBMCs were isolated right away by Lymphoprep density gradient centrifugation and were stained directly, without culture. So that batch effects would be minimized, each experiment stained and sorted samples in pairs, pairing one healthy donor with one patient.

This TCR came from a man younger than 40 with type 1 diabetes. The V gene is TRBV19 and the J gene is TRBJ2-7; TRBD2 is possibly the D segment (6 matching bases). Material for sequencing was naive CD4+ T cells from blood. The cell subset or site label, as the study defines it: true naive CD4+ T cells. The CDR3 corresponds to CASSIPGEYEQYF. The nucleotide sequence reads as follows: TGTGCCAGTAGTATCCCGGGGGAGTACGAGCAGTACTTC.